This record looks at one T cell receptor beta chain sequence and its context. The antigen remains undetermined. The CDR3 has 11 amino acids. Germline-derived CDR1 and CDR2 are ENHRY and SYGVKD. Trimming took 0 bases from V and 7 from J, leaving 2 bases between them. These data are taken from a study of OX40 agonist ivuxolimab in advanced cancers. Study context: Patients received ivuxolimab, an agonistic anti-OX40 (CD134) antibody. Patients received intravenous ivuxolimab every 2 weeks at 0.01 to 10 mg/kg. Findings and limits, study-wide: CD4+ and CD8+ blood T cells expanded clonally by week 6 at 0.1 to 3.0 mg/kg.

Clones were sequenced by immunoSEQ multiplex PCR, and TCRdb holds only the in-frame ones, with some missing. The sample records fewer than 85,000 clones, around 86% being singletons. This chain uses TRBV10-3 with TRBJ2-3; D gene ambiguous. This TCR came from an adult with an advanced solid tumor such as melanoma, head and neck, liver or kidney cancer. Sequencing was performed on CD4+ or CD8+ T cells sorted from blood, taken in a trial of the OX40 agonist ivuxolimab. CDR3 DNA: TGTGCCATCAGTGAGTCCTATACGCAGTATTTT. The encoded protein is CAISESYTQYF.